This is a list of T cell receptor beta chains from one sample in a study of blood T cell repertoires in COVID-19. The table came from immunoSEQ multiplex PCR; TCRdb's copy has only in-frame clones and leaves some out. The sample has roughly 250,000 clones, around 84% seen once; the top ten hold about 1%. The sequenced sample was peripheral blood. These receptors were collected from a middle-aged man with acute or convalescent COVID-19. Both conserved end residues are trimmed from each CDR3.

v_gene | CDR3aa
TRBV20-1 | SASYGGKVYEQY
TRBV24-1 | ATSQVYSNQPQH
TRBV2 | ASSEEGGNTGELF
TRBV20-1 | SAIDPERGNNSPLH
TRBV6-5 | ASSFRPFGGDTEAF
TRBV27 | ASSRTDSPLH
TRBV7-2 | ASTQSVAGNTIY
TRBV6-5 | ASRGGEGDTQY
TRBV6-5 | ASSYRLAPQETQY
TRBV5-6 | ASSFAQGAIGNTIY
TRBV15 | ATSRVGVMNTEAF
TRBV19 | ASSPGGSGVGDEQF
TRBV12-3/TRBV12-4 | ASSWTGRETQY
TRBV11-2 | ASSPDGATNEKLF
TRBV5-4 | ASSLGERRYGYT
TRBV11-3 | ASSSPTGELF
TRBV7-8 | ASSLARQGRGGELF
TRBV18 | ASSPRQGARNTEAF
TRBV11-2 | ASSSGDGYT
TRBV6-6 | ASRQTNTGELF
TRBV18 | ASSPGSGSGTEAF
TRBV25-1 | ASLGGNNEQF
TRBV18 | ASTTGTGRADTQY
TRBV5-1 | ASSLWTGGSYEQY
TRBV4-1 | ASSQGGGGDEQF
TRBV24-1 | ATSDSSTRANYGYT
TRBV27 | ASSPGAGGPQH